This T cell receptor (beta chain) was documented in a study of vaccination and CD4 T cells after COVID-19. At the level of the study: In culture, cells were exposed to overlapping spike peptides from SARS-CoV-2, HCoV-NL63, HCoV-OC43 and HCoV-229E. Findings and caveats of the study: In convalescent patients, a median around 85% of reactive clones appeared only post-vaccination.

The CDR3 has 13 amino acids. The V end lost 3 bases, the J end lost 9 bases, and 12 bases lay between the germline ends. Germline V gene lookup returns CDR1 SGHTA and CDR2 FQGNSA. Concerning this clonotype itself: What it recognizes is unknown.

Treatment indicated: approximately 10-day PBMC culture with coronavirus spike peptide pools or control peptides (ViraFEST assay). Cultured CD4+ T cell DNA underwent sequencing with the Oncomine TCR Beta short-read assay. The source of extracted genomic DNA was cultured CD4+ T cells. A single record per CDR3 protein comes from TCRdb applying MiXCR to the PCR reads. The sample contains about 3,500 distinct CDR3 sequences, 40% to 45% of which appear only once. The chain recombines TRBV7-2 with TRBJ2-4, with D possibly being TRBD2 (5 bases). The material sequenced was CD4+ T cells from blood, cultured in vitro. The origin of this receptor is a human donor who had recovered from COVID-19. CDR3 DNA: TGTGCCAGCAGCTTCGGGGAGCTCGGCATTCAGTACTTC. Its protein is CASSFGELGIQYF. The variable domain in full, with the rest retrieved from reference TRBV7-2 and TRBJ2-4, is GAGVSQSPSNKVTEKGKDVELRCDPISGHTALYWYRQSLGQGLEFLIYFQGNSAPDKSGLPSDRFSAERTGGSVSTLTIQRTQQEDSAVYLCASSFGELGIQYFGAGTRLSVL.